A single TCR beta chain is shown here with its context. Its antigen remains unknown. The data belong to a study of cytomegalovirus exposure and HLA in healthy donors. General study results and limits: An observed cluster of highly shared sequence variants was recorded as a likely sequencing artifact.

V was clipped by 4 bases and J by 2 bases; unmatched bases: 4. The CDR3 has 14 amino acids. The germline CDR1 and CDR2 sequences are SGHTS and YDEGEE. In the PCR, 60 Vbeta and 13 Jbeta primers were used. The repertoire was sequenced with immunoSEQ multiplex PCR; TCRdb's copy has only in-frame clones and lacks some. The sample has 160,000 or so clones; around 82% are singletons. The V and J genes are TRBV5-8 and TRBJ2-3, with TRBD1 matching 7 bases. What was sequenced was PBMCs. The TCR originated in a man aged 30-40 years in good health and CMV-seronegative. The CDR3 protein is CASSEDRATDTQYF. The CDR3 region has the DNA TGTGCCAGCAGCGAAGACAGGGCCACAGATACGCAGTATTTT.